These 8 T cell receptor beta chains were sequenced from one sample in a study of shared clonotypes between healthy human individuals. The data were produced by immunoSEQ multiplex PCR, yet TCRdb's version contains in-frame clones alone and is incomplete. This sample has some 790,000 clones; 72% occur once, and the top ten carry under 2%. The sequenced material came from memory CD4+ T cells sorted from blood. Subset here: CD45RA-negative fraction. Every receptor here comes from a woman aged 30 to 39 in good health.

This chain uses TRBV27 with TRBJ2-1; D is perhaps TRBD2 (6 bases). V was shortened by 5 bases and J by 2 bases, with 13 bases between the two germline ends. This CDR3 is built from 15 residues. CDR1 and CDR2 from the germline V gene are MNHEY and SMNVEV (reference sequence). The CDR3 here is CASSPRVAAYNEQFF. The CDR3 DNA reads TGTGCCAGCAGTCCCAGGGTAGCGGCCTACAATGAGCAGTTCTTC.

This clone has ten or more counts. V and J are TRBV6-1 and TRBJ2-7; no firm D call. The CDR3 is 14 amino acids. Germline lookup yields CDR1 MNHNS and CDR2 SASEGT. The V end lost 7 bases, the J end lost 1 base, and 14 bases lay between the germline ends. CDR3 loop: CASIRPGPSYEQYF. The CDR3 bases are TGTGCCAGCATCCGGCCGGGCCCTTCCTACGAGCAGTACTTC.

The chain couples TRBV5-1 to TRBJ2-3; no clear D. In germline, CDR1 is SGHRS, CDR2 YFSETQ. The V end lost 4 bases, the J end lost 7 bases, and 19 bases lay between the germline ends. The CDR3 contains 15 residues. This chain's CDR3 is CASSPSGVKTNTQYF. DNA for the CDR3: TGCGCCAGCAGCCCGAGTGGGGTGAAGACAAATACGCAGTATTTT.

This clone came up a few times. This sequence joins TRBV7-3 and TRBJ2-1; 10 bases line up with TRBD2. Per the germline V gene, CDR1 is SGHTA and CDR2 is FQGTGA. Unmatched junction bases numbered 8, after V lost 5 bases and J lost 7 bases. The CDR3 loop spans 15 amino acids. The CDR3 here is CASSLQLAGINEQFF. The CDR3, as DNA: TGTGCCAGCAGCCTCCAACTAGCGGGAATAAATGAGCAGTTCTTC.

This sequence joins TRBV5-1 and TRBJ1-1; the D gene is possibly TRBD1 (6 bases). Germline V gene data show CDR1 as SGHRS and CDR2 as YFSETQ. V was trimmed by 7 bases and J by 0 bases, leaving 13 bases between them. The CDR3 extends over 14 amino acids. CDR3 nucleotide sequence: TGCGCCAGCGGACCGGGACAAATGAACACTGAAGCTTTCTTT. Protein sequence: CASGPGQMNTEAFF. The full variable domain, its missing parts supplied by reference TRBV5-1 and TRBJ1-1, is KAGVTQTPRYLIKTRGQQVTLSCSPISGHRSVSWYQQTPGQGLQFLFEYFSETQRNKGNFPGRFSGRQFSNSRSEMNVSTLELGDSALYLCASGPGQMNTEAFFGQGTRLTVV.

The chain has TRBV6-5 and TRBJ1-1; a weak D match, TRBD1 (5 bases). Germline V CDR1 and CDR2: MNHEY, SVGAGI. With 6 bases removed from V and 4 bases from J, the gap between germline ends came to 12 bases. The CDR3 consists of 13 residues. CDR3 nucleotide sequence: TGTGCCAGCAGCCCACCGGGGACCACTGAAGCTTTCTTT. Its protein product is CASSPPGTTEAFF.

Only a few counts were recorded for this clone. The CDR3 region is CASSFSEWGYTF. Here the CDR3 DNA reads TGTGCCAGCAGTTTCTCGGAGTGGGGCTACACCTTC. The chain combines TRBV28 with TRBJ1-2; unclear D gene. The CDR3 consists of 12 residues. Germline V gene lookup returns CDR1 MDHEN and CDR2 SYDVKM. With 3 bases removed from V and 8 bases from J, the gap between germline ends came to 10 bases.

J is TRBJ2-5 and V is TRBV4-1, with D unclear. The CDR3 extends over 15 amino acids. Looked up from germline, CDR1 is MGHRA and CDR2 is YSYEKL. Trimming cost V 0 bases and J 3 bases, with 11 bases left between them. CDR3 in DNA: TGCGCCAGCAGCCAAGATTGGAACAGAGAAGAGACCCAGTACTTC. Amino acid sequence: CASSQDWNREETQYF.